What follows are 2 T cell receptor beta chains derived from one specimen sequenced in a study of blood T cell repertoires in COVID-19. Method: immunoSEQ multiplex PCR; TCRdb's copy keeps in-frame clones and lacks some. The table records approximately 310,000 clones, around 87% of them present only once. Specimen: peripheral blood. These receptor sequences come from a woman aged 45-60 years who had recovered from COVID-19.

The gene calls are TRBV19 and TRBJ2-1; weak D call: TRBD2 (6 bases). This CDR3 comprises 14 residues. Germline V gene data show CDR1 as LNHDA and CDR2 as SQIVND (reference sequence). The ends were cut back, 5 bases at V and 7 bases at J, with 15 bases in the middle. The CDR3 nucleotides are TGTGCCAGTAGTGGCGGACGGGAGAGGAATGAGCAGTTCTTC. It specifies CASSGGRERNEQFF. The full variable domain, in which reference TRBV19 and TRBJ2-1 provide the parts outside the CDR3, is DGGITQSPKYLFRKEGQNVTLSCEQNLNHDAMYWYRQDPGQGLRLIYYSQIVNDFQKGDIAEGYSVSREKKESFPLTVTSAQKNPTAFYLCASSGGRERNEQFFGPGTRLTVL.

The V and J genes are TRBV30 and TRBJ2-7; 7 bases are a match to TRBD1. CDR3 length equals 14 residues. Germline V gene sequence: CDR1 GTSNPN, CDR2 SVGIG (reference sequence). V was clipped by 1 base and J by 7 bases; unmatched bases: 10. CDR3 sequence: CAWSETGAHREQYF. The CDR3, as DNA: TGTGCCTGGAGTGAAACAGGGGCCCACCGGGAGCAGTACTTC.